The rows below give T cell receptor beta chains drawn from one sample of a study of blood T cell repertoires in COVID-19. Only in-frame clones appear in the TCRdb table, and some are missing; sequencing was by immunoSEQ multiplex PCR. The table lists about 89,000 clones, about 87% of them singletons. The sequenced sample was peripheral blood. The receptors here all came from a man between 60 and 70 years old with acute or convalescent COVID-19. Each CDR3 is given with its conserved first and last residue. A D gene is named only where the DNA matches it firmly. Expanded clones are given a class, and other clones once, few, many or no size at all.

j_gene	abundance	d_gene	v_gene	CDR3aa	CDR3nt
TRBJ2-4	NA	NA	TRBV7-3	CASSPKVGGLAKNIQYF	TGTGCCAGCAGCCCAAAGGTCGGGGGGCTAGCCAAAAACATTCAGTACTTC
TRBJ1-6	NA	NA	TRBV2	CASKADQAPSLSLHF	TGTGCCAGCAAAGCGGATCAGGCTCCAAGTTTATCCCTCCACTTT
TRBJ1-6	NA	TRBD1	TRBV11-2	CASSLGTTGDTLHF	TGTGCCAGCAGCTTAGGGACGACAGGGGACACCCTCCACTTT
TRBJ1-3	once	NA	TRBV29-1	CSVAPTGGTIYF	TGCAGCGTCGCCCCGACCGGGGGCACCATATATTTT
TRBJ2-7	NA	NA	TRBV7-8	CASSLAPPGVGISYEQYF	TGTGCCAGCAGCTTAGCCCCCCCGGGTGTCGGGATATCCTACGAGCAGTACTTC
TRBJ1-5	NA	NA	TRBV7-6	CASSTAPGDQPQHF	TGTGCCAGCAGCACCGCCCCCGGGGATCAGCCCCAGCATTTT
TRBJ1-2	once	TRBD1	TRBV4-2	CASSQVARQGIHGYTF	TGTGCCAGCAGCCAAGTTGCGAGACAGGGGATACATGGCTACACCTTC
TRBJ2-3	NA	NA	TRBV7-2	CASSLRSPSTDTQYF	TGTGCCAGCAGCCTTAGATCCCCTAGCACAGATACGCAGTATTTT
TRBJ2-7	NA	TRBD1	TRBV6-1	CASSEGLQGALYEQYF	TGTGCCAGCAGTGAAGGTCTCCAGGGGGCCTTATACGAGCAGTACTTC
TRBJ2-3	NA	NA	TRBV5-1	CASSLVSENTDTQYF	TGCGCCAGCAGCTTGGTTTCAGAAAACACAGATACGCAGTATTTT
TRBJ2-3	NA	TRBD2	TRBV7-8	CASSPHLKSRRAGAEDTQYF	TGTGCCAGCAGCCCCCACCTGAAGTCACGCAGGGCGGGAGCAGAAGATACGCAGTATTTT
TRBJ2-2	NA	NA	TRBV30	CAWSARWELFF	TGTGCCTGGAGTGCGAGGTGGGAGCTGTTTTTT
TRBJ2-3	NA	TRBD2	TRBV6-5	CALRTSGTDTQYF	TGTGCCTTAAGGACTAGCGGGACAGATACGCAGTATTTT
TRBJ2-1	few	TRBD1	TRBV9	CASSQWDRAHEQFF	TGTGCCAGCAGCCAATGGGACAGGGCCCATGAGCAGTTCTTC
TRBJ2-5	NA	NA	TRBV27	CASTPRTGLGETQYF	TGTGCCAGCACCCCAAGAACAGGGCTGGGGGAGACCCAGTACTTC
TRBJ1-1	NA	NA	TRBV11-2	CASSLGYQGGGTEAFF	TGTGCCAGCAGCTTAGGGTACCAGGGAGGAGGGACTGAAGCTTTCTTT
TRBJ2-2	NA	TRBD2	TRBV5-1	CASSLSTSGGTGELFF	TGCGCCAGCAGCTTGTCGACTAGCGGGGGCACCGGGGAGCTGTTTTTT
TRBJ2-1	NA	NA	TRBV7-8	CASTLSSYNEQFF	TGTGCCAGCACCCTGAGCTCCTACAATGAGCAGTTCTTC
TRBJ2-2	once	TRBD1	TRBV5-6	CASSLVDRVGGELFF	TGTGCCAGCAGCTTGGTTGACAGGGTTGGTGGGGAGCTGTTTTTT
TRBJ2-5	NA	TRBD2	TRBV5-1	CASSSTTGGETQYF	TGCGCCAGCAGCTCGACTACGGGAGGAGAGACCCAGTACTTC
TRBJ2-5	NA	TRBD1	TRBV5-1	CASSSLTGTETQYF	TGCGCCAGCAGCTCCTTGACAGGGACGGAGACCCAGTACTTC
TRBJ2-7	once	TRBD1	TRBV4-1	CASSQVLQGHYEQYF	TGCGCCAGCAGCCAAGTTTTACAGGGGCACTACGAGCAGTACTTC
TRBJ2-1	NA	NA	TRBV12-5	CASGFLVHEQFF	TGTGCTAGTGGTTTTCTAGTCCATGAGCAGTTCTTC
TRBJ2-2	NA	NA	TRBV11-3	CASSLQGQNTGELFF	TGTGCCAGCAGCTTACAGGGGCAGAACACCGGGGAGCTGTTTTTT
TRBJ1-4	NA	TRBD1	TRBV5-5	CASTHNRGRSTNEKLFF	TGTGCCAGCACCCACAACAGGGGGAGGTCAACTAATGAAAAACTGTTTTTT
TRBJ2-2	NA	NA	TRBV29-1	CSGNSGSNTGELFF	TGCAGCGGTAATAGCGGATCGAACACCGGGGAGCTGTTTTTT
TRBJ1-1	NA	TRBD1	TRBV10-3	CAISVRTGGINTEAFF	TGTGCCATCAGTGTTAGGACAGGGGGCATAAACACTGAAGCTTTCTTT
TRBJ1-2	NA	TRBD1	TRBV3-1/TRBV3-2	CASRTNRGGGGYTF	TGTGCCAGCAGAACTAACAGGGGAGGAGGTGGCTACACCTTC
TRBJ1-4	NA	TRBD1	TRBV6-5	CASSRDRDMRKLFF	TGTGCCAGCAGTCGGGACAGGGACATGAGAAAACTGTTTTTT
TRBJ2-3	NA	TRBD2	TRBV3-1/TRBV3-2	CASSQDIAGSTDTQYF	TGTGCCAGCAGCCAAGACATAGCGGGAAGCACAGATACGCAGTATTTT
TRBJ2-1	NA	TRBD1	TRBV5-1	CASSPRTGGHNEQFF	TGCGCCAGCAGCCCAAGGACAGGGGGCCACAATGAGCAGTTCTTC
TRBJ1-2	NA	TRBD1	TRBV19	CASSIWRGRGGYTF	TGTGCCAGTAGTATATGGAGGGGGCGCGGTGGCTACACCTTC
TRBJ2-1	once	NA	TRBV5-4	CASSLGGGEGNEQFF	TGTGCCAGCAGCTTGGGCGGGGGCGAAGGGAATGAGCAGTTCTTC
TRBJ2-2	once	NA	TRBV7-9	CASSLEGAGELFF	TGTGCCAGCAGCTTAGAAGGGGCCGGGGAGCTGTTTTTT
TRBJ1-5	NA	TRBD1	TRBV28	CASRPEGAIKYSNQPQHF	TGTGCCAGCAGACCCGAGGGGGCCATTAAATATAGCAATCAGCCCCAGCATTTT
TRBJ1-2	few	TRBD1	TRBV28	CASRKTGSYGYTF	TGTGCCAGCAGGAAGACAGGGAGCTATGGCTACACCTTC
TRBJ2-7	few	NA	TRBV9	CASSAPGHYEQYF	TGTGCCAGCAGCGCACCGGGACACTACGAGCAGTACTTC
TRBJ1-1	NA	TRBD1	TRBV29-1	CSTGENTEAFF	TGCAGCACAGGGGAAAACACTGAAGCTTTCTTT
TRBJ2-4	NA	NA	TRBV29-1	CSVESQGLAKNIQYF	TGCAGCGTTGAAAGCCAGGGCCTAGCCAAAAACATTCAGTACTTC
TRBJ1-5	NA	TRBD1	TRBV3-1/TRBV3-2	CASSTGEYQPQHF	TGTGCCAGCAGCACAGGGGAATATCAGCCCCAGCATTTT
TRBJ2-7	NA	TRBD1	TRBV6-1	CASSEYGTAYEQYF	TGTGCCAGCAGTGAATACGGGACAGCCTACGAGCAGTACTTC
TRBJ2-4	NA	NA	TRBV19	CASSMSSPGAKNIQYF	TGTGCCAGTAGTATGTCTTCGCCTGGGGCTAAAAACATTCAGTACTTC
TRBJ2-7	once	NA	TRBV7-8	CASSLRQGHEQYF	TGTGCCAGCAGCTTGAGGCAGGGTCACGAGCAGTACTTC
TRBJ1-4	few	NA	TRBV9	CASSSGQVGEKLFF	TGTGCCAGCAGCAGCGGGCAGGTGGGAGAAAAACTGTTTTTT
TRBJ1-2	NA	NA	TRBV5-1	CASSLDRGDTYGYTF	TGCGCCAGCAGCTTGGATCGCGGGGATACCTATGGCTACACCTTC
TRBJ1-6	NA	NA	TRBV9	CASSVGPGSSYNSPLHF	TGTGCCAGCAGCGTAGGGCCGGGAAGCTCCTATAATTCACCCCTCCACTTT
TRBJ2-7	NA	NA	TRBV11-2	CASSLGSRSSYEQYF	TGTGCCAGCAGCTTAGGGTCCCGCAGCTCCTACGAGCAGTACTTC
TRBJ2-7	NA	NA	TRBV24-1	CATSSRWSSYEQYF	TGTGCCACCAGTTCCCGGTGGAGCTCCTACGAGCAGTACTTC
TRBJ2-1	NA	NA	TRBV6-1	CASSEERFRGQFF	TGTGCCAGCAGTGAAGAACGGTTTAGAGGGCAGTTCTTC
TRBJ1-1	NA	TRBD1	TRBV11-2	CASSPDRGNTEAFF	TGTGCCAGCAGCCCAGACAGGGGTAACACTGAAGCTTTCTTT
TRBJ2-5	NA	TRBD1	TRBV6-6	CASSFEGRGLETQYF	TGTGCCAGCAGTTTCGAAGGCAGGGGGCTGGAGACCCAGTACTTC
TRBJ1-2	NA	NA	TRBV6-5	CASTGGVDGYTF	TGTGCCAGCACTGGAGGCGTGGATGGCTACACCTTC
TRBJ2-7	NA	TRBD2	TRBV3-1/TRBV3-2	CASSQDLEGRDEQYF	TGTGCCAGCAGCCAAGATTTGGAGGGGAGGGACGAGCAGTACTTC